This entry lists 8 T cell receptor beta chains sequenced from one sample in a study of blood T cell repertoires in COVID-19. Sequencing used immunoSEQ multiplex PCR; TCRdb keeps in-frame clones, though not all of them. This sample has approximately 220,000 clones, with roughly 85% found just once. The sequencing input was PBMCs or T cells enriched from blood (not recorded which). These receptors were obtained from a woman between 35 and 50 years old with acute COVID-19.

The chain links TRBV5-1 to TRBJ1-6, with 9 positions matching TRBD1. CDR3 length: 17 amino acids. V shed 3 bases and J 7 bases; nucleotides not matched to a gene: 11. Per germline, CDR1 SGHRS and CDR2 YFSETQ. Here the CDR3 reads CASSYMPGQGSNSPLHF. The CDR3, as DNA: TGCGCCAGCAGCTATATGCCGGGACAGGGTTCCAATTCACCCCTCCACTTT.

The chain links TRBV24-1 to TRBJ2-3; D ambiguous. This CDR3 spans 14 amino acids. V lost 4 bases and J lost 0, with 7 bases in between. Germline CDR1 KGHDR, CDR2 SFDVKD. This chain's CDR3 is CATSDTASTDTQYF. For the CDR3, the DNA is TGTGCCACCAGTGACACAGCTAGCACAGATACGCAGTATTTT.

This clone was seen a single time. The J gene is TRBJ1-6, the V gene TRBV19; 7 nucleotides agree with TRBD1. V was clipped by 7 bases and J by 5 bases; unmatched bases: 11. Looked up from germline, CDR1 is LNHDA and CDR2 is SQIVND (reference sequence). This CDR3 is 16 amino acids long. As DNA, the CDR3 is TGTGCCAGTACCTTCTCCTGGGGACAGCATAATTCACCCCTCCACTTT. Residues: CASTFSWGQHNSPLHF.

The chain is built from TRBV6-5 and TRBJ1-2, with TRBD1 matching over 9 bases. This CDR3 has 14 residues. Per germline, CDR1 MNHEY and CDR2 SVGAGI. The J segment lost 6 bases and the V segment lost 9 bases, leaving 11 bases of the junction unmatched. The CDR3 sequence: CASVEDRGNHGYTF. The CDR3 DNA reads as TGTGCCAGTGTGGAGGACAGGGGAAACCATGGCTACACCTTC.

This clone was picked up a small number of times. V and J are TRBV5-1 and TRBJ1-2; possible D gene TRBD1, 5 bases. Germline assignment: CDR1 SGHRS and CDR2 YFSETQ. Between the trimmed V and J ends, which lost 0 bases and 7 bases, there was a span of 10 bases. This CDR3 has 13 residues. The CDR3 DNA reads as TGCGCCAGCAGCTTGGCCGGGGGGTCTGGCTACACCTTC. Translating it yields CASSLAGGSGYTF.

J is TRBJ2-2 and V is TRBV2; D is unresolved. V was cut by 5 bases and J by 0 bases, with 4 bases left in between. Per the germline V gene, CDR1 is SNHLY and CDR2 is FYNNEI. The CDR3 runs to 13 residues. The CDR3 sequence is CASSPPNTGELFF. CDR3 bases: TGTGCCAGCAGTCCTCCGAACACCGGGGAGCTGTTTTTT.

CDR3 protein: CASSPYRQGGSNQPQHF. For the CDR3, the DNA is TGTGCCAGTAGTCCCTATCGACAGGGGGGAAGCAATCAGCCCCAGCATTTT. The rearrangement joins TRBV19 to TRBJ1-5; 9 bases fit TRBD1. Trimming at V came to 5 bases and at J to 1 base, leaving 9 bases not matched to a gene. The CDR3 has 17 amino acids. Germline assignment: CDR1 LNHDA and CDR2 SQIVND (reference sequence).

The chain is built from TRBV7-9 and TRBJ1-3; no clear D. The CDR3 spans 14 residues. With 0 bases removed from V and 0 bases from J, the gap between germline ends came to 3 bases. Germline CDR1 and CDR2: SEHNR and FQNEAQ (reference sequence). CDR3 protein: CASSLAGSGNTIYF. Written as DNA, the CDR3 is TGTGCCAGCAGCTTAGCCGGCTCTGGAAACACCATATATTTT.